This note documents a single T cell receptor beta chain sequence. As yet, its antigen is unknown. The source of the sample is a study of tumor-infiltrating lymphocytes in primary liver carcinoma. The wider study: The patients comprised men and women between the ages of 30 and 69 years. General study findings and limits: Tumor region pairs overlapped more than did tumor-adjacent and tumor-blood pairs. It was in tumors, not blood, that the top-250-clone fraction was significantly higher (p = 0.039).

Joint extraction of RNA and DNA used about 17-31 mg of bulk tissue that was unsorted. None of the patients had received treatment, and all had chronic HBV infection. A primer matching the constant region was used to make TCR beta cDNA from 450 to 500 ng of total RNA. It was through three nested multiplex PCR rounds of slightly modified ARM-PCR that TCR beta libraries arose. The first two PCR rounds used TRBV1-TRBV30 primers with a Cbeta primer, 9 to 10 cycles each. TCRdb processed the multiplex PCR reads anew with MiXCR; each CDR3 protein has one entry. The data hold about 78,000 distinct CDR3 sequences, with 71% observed a single time. Trimming left V 9 bases short and J 3 bases short, with 21 bases between. Germline CDR1 SGHNT, CDR2 YENEEA. This CDR3 contains 15 residues.

The sample consisted of liver tumor tissue from sampling region 4. Subset: tumor region T4, right-lateral pole. The V gene is TRBV11-3, the J gene TRBJ2-7; perhaps TRBD1 as D (6 bases). The TCR comes from a woman aged 55-69 years with primary liver carcinoma and hepatitis B virus infection. The CDR3 nucleotides are TGTGCCAGTAGCCCCGGGACACGGGGTAACTACGAGCAGTACTTC. Translated: CASSPGTRGNYEQYF.